This T cell receptor beta chain was profiled in a study of blood T cell repertoires in COVID-19. Study-level background: Italy, Spain and the United States were the sources of the convalescent and acute COVID-19 samples. T cells, B-cell-depleted T cells, or PBMCs provided the cDNA or gDNA that served as material.

How the authors handled the data: From reference gene primer amplification, estimates of nucleated cell counts were derived. Profiled with immunoSEQ multiplex PCR; TCRdb holds only in-frame clones, not every one. D and trimming come from the DNA, and the V and J calls and clone size come from that table. The table lists under 250,000 clones, more than 75% of them singletons. The CDR3 contains 14 residues. V was trimmed by 8 bases and J by 1 base, leaving 11 bases between them. In germline, CDR1 is MNHEY, CDR2 SMNVEV (reference sequence). The origin of this receptor is a middle-aged man with COVID-19, enrolled during active disease. Sequencing was done on a sample of peripheral blood. V and J are TRBV27 and TRBJ2-2, with D tentatively TRBD1 (6 bases). The CDR3 DNA follows: TGTGCCAGCGCCTGGACAGTGAACACCGGGGAGCTGTTTTTT. This translates into CASAWTVNTGELFF.